A selection of T cell receptor beta chains follows, all from one sample in a study of cytomegalovirus exposure and HLA in healthy donors. The data were produced by immunoSEQ multiplex PCR, yet TCRdb's version contains in-frame clones alone and is incomplete. The sample has some 250,000 clones; 90% are singletons. The sample was PBMCs. Receptors originate from a woman aged 18 to 35 in good health and CMV-seronegative. The CDR3 runs from the conserved cysteine through the conserved F or W. The D gene is left open where the match is weak. The size of a clone is reported for some rows only, either as once, few or many, or as a class for expanded clones.

j_gene	v_gene	d_gene	len	abundance	CDR3nt	CDR3aa
TRBJ2-2	TRBV30	.	15	.	TGTGCCTGGAGTGTACTCCCAACCGGGACCGGGGAGCTGTTTTTT	CAWSVLPTGTGELFF
TRBJ1-2	TRBV5-6	TRBD1	14	.	TGTGCCAGCAGCTACCCCGGGACAGTCTATGGCTACACCTTC	CASSYPGTVYGYTF
TRBJ2-7	TRBV5-1	.	13	.	TGCGCCAGCAGCAACCCGGACATTCCCGAGCAGTACTTC	CASSNPDIPEQYF
TRBJ2-1	TRBV28	TRBD1	14	.	TGTGCCAGCAGCCCTTGGGACAGGTACAATGAGCAGTTCTTC	CASSPWDRYNEQFF
TRBJ1-1	TRBV18	TRBD1	15	.	TGTGCCAGCTCACCGGTGACAGGGGAGAACACTGAAGCTTTCTTT	CASSPVTGENTEAFF
TRBJ2-7	TRBV11-2	TRBD2	15	.	TGTGCCAGCAGCTTACAGCGGGGGGTGACCTACGAGCAGTACTTC	CASSLQRGVTYEQYF
TRBJ2-5	TRBV7-6	TRBD2	13	.	TGTGCCAGCAACGGGGGGGGAGGGGAGACCCAGTACTTC	CASNGGGGETQYF
TRBJ2-2	TRBV11-2	.	13	.	TGTGCCAGCAGCTTAGGAGGGATCGGGGAGCTGTTTTTT	CASSLGGIGELFF
TRBJ2-5	TRBV5-1	TRBD1	15	.	TGCGCCAGCGGCCCAGGAACAGGGGCGCAAGAGACCCAGTACTTC	CASGPGTGAQETQYF
TRBJ2-7	TRBV28	TRBD1	13	.	TGTGCCAGCAGCCGGGACAGGGTCCACGAGCAGTACTTC	CASSRDRVHEQYF
TRBJ1-1	TRBV2	.	16	.	TGTGCCAGCAGTGAATGGTCAGGCCCCCTGAACACTGAAGCTTTCTTT	CASSEWSGPLNTEAFF
TRBJ1-1	TRBV29-1	.	11	.	TGCAGCGTAACTCAGGGCGCTGAAGCTTTCTTT	CSVTQGAEAFF
TRBJ2-7	TRBV7-2	TRBD2	14	.	TGTGCCAGCAGCACTAGCGGGGGGCGGTACGAGCAGTACTTC	CASSTSGGRYEQYF
TRBJ2-7	TRBV28	TRBD1	14	once	TGTGCCAGCAGTCCCGGGACAGGCTACTACGAGCAGTACTTC	CASSPGTGYYEQYF
TRBJ2-5	TRBV9	TRBD2	16	.	TGTGCCAGCAGCGCGAGAGCGGGGGGGCGGCAAGAGACCCAGTACTTC	CASSARAGGRQETQYF
TRBJ2-3	TRBV29-1	.	12	.	TGCAGCTGTCAGGTTCAGGGAGATACGCAGTATTTT	CSCQVQGDTQYF
TRBJ1-4	TRBV25-1	.	13	.	TGTGCCAGGCCGGGGAGGGCAAATGAAAAACTGTTTTTT	CARPGRANEKLFF
TRBJ1-1	TRBV5-1	.	14	.	TGCGCCAGCAGCCCGAATACAGGGAACACTGAAGCTTTCTTT	CASSPNTGNTEAFF
TRBJ1-1	TRBV11-2	.	16	.	TGTGCCAGCAGCTTAGATCAATTCAACAGGAACACTGAAGCTTTCTTT	CASSLDQFNRNTEAFF
TRBJ2-3	TRBV2	TRBD2	16	.	TGTGCCAGCAGTCGGACCCCGGGGGGGGTGGCAGATACGCAGTATTTT	CASSRTPGGVADTQYF